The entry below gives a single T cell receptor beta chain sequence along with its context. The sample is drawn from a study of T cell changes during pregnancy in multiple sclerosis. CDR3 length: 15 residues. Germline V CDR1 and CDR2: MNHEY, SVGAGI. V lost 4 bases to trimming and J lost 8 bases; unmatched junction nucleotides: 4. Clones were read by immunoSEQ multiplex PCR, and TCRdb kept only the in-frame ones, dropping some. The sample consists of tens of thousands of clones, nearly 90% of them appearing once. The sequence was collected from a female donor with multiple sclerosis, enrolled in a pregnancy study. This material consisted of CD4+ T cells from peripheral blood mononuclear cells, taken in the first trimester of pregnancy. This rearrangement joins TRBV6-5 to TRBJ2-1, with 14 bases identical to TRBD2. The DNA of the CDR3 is TGTGCCAGCAGTTCCGGGACTAGCGGGAGCGATGAGCAGTTCTTC. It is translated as CASSSGTSGSDEQFF.